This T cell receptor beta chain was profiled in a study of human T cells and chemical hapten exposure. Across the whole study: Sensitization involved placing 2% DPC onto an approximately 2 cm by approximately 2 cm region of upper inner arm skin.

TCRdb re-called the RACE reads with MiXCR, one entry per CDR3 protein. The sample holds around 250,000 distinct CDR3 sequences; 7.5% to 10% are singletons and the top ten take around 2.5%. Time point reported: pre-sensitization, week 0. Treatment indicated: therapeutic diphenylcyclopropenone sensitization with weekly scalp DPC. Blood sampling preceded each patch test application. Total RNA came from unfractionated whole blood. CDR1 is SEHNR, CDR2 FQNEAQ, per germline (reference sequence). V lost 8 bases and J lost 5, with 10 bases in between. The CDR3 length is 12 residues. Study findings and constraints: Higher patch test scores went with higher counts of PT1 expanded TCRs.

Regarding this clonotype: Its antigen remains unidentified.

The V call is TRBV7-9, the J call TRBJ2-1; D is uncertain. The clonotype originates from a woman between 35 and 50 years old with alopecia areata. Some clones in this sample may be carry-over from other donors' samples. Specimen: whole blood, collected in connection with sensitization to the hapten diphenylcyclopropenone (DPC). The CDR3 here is CASVLKDNEQFF. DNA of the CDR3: TGTGCCAGCGTATTAAAGGACAATGAGCAGTTCTTC.